This T cell receptor beta chain was sequenced for a study of OX40 agonist ivuxolimab in advanced cancers. About the study: Head and neck, renal cell, melanoma or hepatocellular carcinoma were the cancers that dose-escalation patients had. Study-level points and caveats: At 0.1 to 3.0 mg/kg, CD4+ and CD8+ blood T cells expanded clonally by week 6.

With baseline, cycle 4 day 1, and cycle 7 day 1 as timepoints, blood was sampled. Concerning this clone itself: Its antigen remains unknown.

Produced via immunoSEQ multiplex PCR; TCRdb's table is partial and in-frame only. The data hold around 36,000 clones, with roughly 85% observed a single time. This sequence was found in an adult with an advanced solid tumor such as melanoma, head and neck, liver or kidney cancer. This sample comprised CD4+ or CD8+ T cells sorted from blood, obtained in a trial of the OX40 agonist ivuxolimab.

The CDR3 DNA reads TGTGCCAGCAAACTAGCCGCTAGCACAGATACGCAGTATTTT. Encoded protein: CASKLAASTDTQYF. This chain connects TRBV13 to TRBJ2-3; the D gene is possibly TRBD2 (6 bases). V was shortened by 7 bases and J by 0 bases, with 11 bases between the two germline ends. Germline CDR1 reads PRHDT; CDR2 reads FYEKMQ (reference sequence). The CDR3 has 14 amino acids. The entire variable domain, with the rest obtained from reference TRBV13 and TRBJ2-3, is as follows: AAGVIQSPRHLIKEKRETATLKCYPIPRHDTVYWYQQGPGQDPQFLISFYEKMQSDKGSIPDRFSAQQFSDYHSELNMSSLELGDSALYFCASKLAASTDTQYFGPGTRLTVL.